Shown below are 25 T cell receptor beta chains from a single sample sequenced in a study of beta chain features in type 1 diabetes. Isolated RNA was reverse transcribed in full, so expressed TCRB transcripts were sequenced. Method: immunoSEQ multiplex PCR; TCRdb's copy keeps in-frame clones and lacks some. This sample has around 360,000 clones, with roughly an eighth found just once. What these receptors recognize is not known. Overall study results and limits: Significant though moderate, a shortening of TCRB CDR3s appeared in all four CD4+ subsets of Type 1 diabetes patients.

The source material was naive CD4+ T cells from blood. Receptors originate from a woman younger than 30 with type 1 diabetes.

Only a few counts were recorded for this clone. The chain couples TRBV18 to TRBJ1-1; D gene uncertain. Trimming pared 4 bases from V and 7 bases from J, leaving 7 bases between. The CDR3 has 11 amino acids. The germline gives CDR1 KGHSH, CDR2 LQKENI. The CDR3, as DNA: TGTGCCAGCTCACTTGACTTTGAAGCTTTCTTT. It encodes CASSLDFEAFF.

This clone was counted between two and nine times. The chain employs TRBV30 and TRBJ1-4; weak D call: TRBD1 (5 bases). V shed 2 bases and J shed 2 bases, with 12 bases lying between them. The CDR3 runs 15 residues. Germline V gene sequence: CDR1 GTSNPN, CDR2 SVGIG (reference sequence). CDR3 coding DNA: TGTGCCTGGAGTCAGAGTGGGGGGACTAATGAAAAACTGTTTTTT. Translated, it gives CAWSQSGGTNEKLFF.

The rearrangement joins TRBV11-2 to TRBJ2-1, with D perhaps matching TRBD1 (5 bases). CDR1 and CDR2 (germline): SGHAT, FQNNGV. This CDR3 comprises 12 residues. With 7 bases removed from V and 7 bases from J, the gap between germline ends came to 11 bases. The CDR3 reads CASTSTANEQFF. In DNA form, the CDR3 reads TGTGCCAGCACCTCGACAGCGAATGAGCAGTTCTTC.

This rearrangement joins TRBV11-2 to TRBJ2-7; the D gene is possibly TRBD2 (6 bases). Trimming pared 1 base from V and 3 bases from J, leaving 16 bases between. This CDR3 is 16 amino acids long. Germline-derived CDR1 and CDR2 are SGHAT and FQNNGV. CDR3 loop: CASSLVRGTVGYEQYF. For the CDR3, the DNA is TGTGCCAGCAGCTTAGTCCGGGGGACTGTTGGCTACGAGCAGTACTTC.

This clone occurred a few times. V and J are TRBV18 and TRBJ2-7, with 9 positions matching TRBD2. V shed 4 bases and J 3 bases; nucleotides not matched to a gene: 7. Germline V lookup: CDR1 KGHSH, CDR2 LQKENI. The CDR3 has 15 amino acids. The CDR3 DNA reads TGTGCCAGCTCACGTAGCGGGAGCCCCAACTACGAGCAGTACTTC. This codes for CASSRSGSPNYEQYF.

The chain combines TRBV5-4 with TRBJ2-1, with 8 positions matching TRBD2. Unmatched junction bases numbered 15, after V lost 7 bases and J lost 6 bases. The CDR3 length is 16 residues. Germline V lookup: CDR1 SGHNT, CDR2 YYREEE (reference sequence). CDR3 sequence (DNA): TGTGCCAGCTCCTTAGCGGGGCTTGGTGGGGGCAATGAGCAGTTCTTC. Protein: CASSLAGLGGGNEQFF.

The V call is TRBV27, the J call TRBJ2-1; D is unresolved. Germline CDR1 MNHEY, CDR2 SMNVEV (reference sequence). The V end was cut by 3 bases, the J end by 3 bases, with 9 bases between. The CDR3 spans 14 residues. CDR3 DNA sequence: TGTGCCAGCAGTTTTTCACAGAACTACAATGAGCAGTTCTTC. As protein: CASSFSQNYNEQFF.

The chain recombines TRBV11-2 with TRBJ2-1; 8 bases match TRBD1. Trimming cost V 5 bases and J 15 bases; bases outside gene matches: 6. CDR1 and CDR2 (germline): SGHAT, FQNNGV. The CDR3 sequence is 11 residues long. The CDR3 DNA sequence: TGTGCCAGCAGCCAGACAGGGGCGGGGTTCTTC. Translating it yields CASSQTGAGFF.

This rearrangement joins TRBV9 to TRBJ2-2; 11 positions match TRBD2. V lost 4 bases, J lost 4 bases, and 9 bases stayed unmatched. Germline CDR1 and CDR2: SGDLS and YYNGEE. CDR3 size: 17 residues. CDR3 sequence: CASSILAGGPSTGELFF. CDR3 sequence (DNA): TGTGCCAGCAGCATCTTAGCGGGAGGGCCAAGCACCGGGGAGCTGTTTTTT.

This clone was seen more than once but under ten times. The V and J genes are TRBV7-2 and TRBJ2-5; weak D call: TRBD1 (5 bases). V gave up 2 bases and J gave up 5 bases, with 18 bases separating them. Germline CDR1 reads SGHTA; CDR2 reads FQGNSA. This CDR3 region has 16 residues. For the CDR3, the DNA is TGTGCCAGCAGCTTACTTTCCCTGGGGCAGTGGGAGACCCAGTACTTC. It yields the protein CASSLLSLGQWETQYF.

The V call is TRBV5-1, the J call TRBJ2-3; D gene uncertain. The CDR3 consists of 14 residues. Germline CDR1 reads SGHRS; CDR2 reads YFSETQ. V was pared by 0 bases and J by 4 bases, with 9 bases between. The CDR3, as DNA: TGCGCCAGCAGCTTGGTTCCTTTCCCAGATACGCAGTATTTT. Translating it yields CASSLVPFPDTQYF.

This clone was seen a few times. The CDR3, as DNA: TGCGCCAGCAGAAGCAGCGGGAGGAATCATGAGCAGTTCTTC. Its protein is CASRSSGRNHEQFF. The chain links TRBV5-1 to TRBJ2-1; 9 bases fit TRBD2. This CDR3 comprises 14 residues. After removal of 5 bases from V and 8 bases from J, the junction contained 8 bases not matched to a gene. Germline V lookup: CDR1 SGHRS, CDR2 YFSETQ. The full variable domain, rest sourced from reference TRBV5-1 and TRBJ2-1, is KAGVTQTPRYLIKTRGQQVTLSCSPISGHRSVSWYQQTPGQGLQFLFEYFSETQRNKGNFPGRFSGRQFSNSRSEMNVSTLELGDSALYLCASRSSGRNHEQFFGPGTRLTVL.

This clone has just a few counts. The CDR3 region is CASVPTGSYEQYF. In nucleotides, the CDR3 is TGTGCTAGTGTCCCGACAGGTTCCTACGAGCAGTACTTC. The rearrangement joins TRBV12-5 to TRBJ2-7; maybe TRBD1 (6 bases). The V end was cut by 7 bases, the J end by 1 base, with 11 bases between. The V gene's germline CDR1 is LGHNT and CDR2 FRNRAP. This CDR3 contains 13 residues.

V gene TRBV28 combines with J gene TRBJ2-7; D unclear. Between the trimmed V and J ends, which lost 4 bases and 0 bases, there was a span of 13 bases. This CDR3 is 15 amino acids long. Germline CDR1 is MDHEN and CDR2 is SYDVKM. The chain's CDR3 is CASSSSTASSYEQYF. For the CDR3, the DNA is TGTGCCAGCAGTTCTTCAACGGCTAGCTCCTACGAGCAGTACTTC.

This clone was observed a handful of times. The gene calls are TRBV10-3 and TRBJ2-3; 12 nucleotides match TRBD2. This CDR3 spans 16 amino acids. The germline V gene has CDR1 ENHRY and CDR2 SYGVKD. V trimming: 6 bases; J trimming: 4 bases; junction bases outside the gene matches: 8. The CDR3 nucleotides are TGTGCCATCAGCGCGACTAGCGGGAGACAGGCAGATACGCAGTATTTT. Its translation: CAISATSGRQADTQYF.

Points on this clone: Other DNA sequences in the same sample also yield this CDR3. This chain connects TRBV11-3 to TRBJ2-3, with no clear D. This CDR3 is built from 14 residues. Trimming removed 1 base at V and 0 bases at J, with 5 bases between. Germline V gives CDR1 SGHNT, CDR2 YENEEA. CDR3 nucleotides: TGTGCCAGCAGCTTAGGCGGAAGCACAGATACGCAGTATTTT. Translated: CASSLGGSTDTQYF.

This clone was observed a handful of times. V is TRBV14 and J is TRBJ1-6; D gene unclear. CDR1 SGHDN and CDR2 FVKESK come from the germline V gene. The length of the CDR3 is 14 residues. V was clipped by 0 bases and J by 7 bases, with 7 bases between them. The CDR3 DNA reads TGTGCCAGCAGCCAAGAAACACCAAATTCACCCCTCCACTTT. It specifies CASSQETPNSPLHF.

The chain recombines TRBV4-1 with TRBJ2-7; tentatively, D is TRBD2 (6 bases). CDR1 MGHRA and CDR2 YSYEKL come from the germline V gene. The CDR3 has 15 amino acids. The V and J ends lost 0 bases and 7 bases respectively, with 16 bases between them. This CDR3 is CASSQEGGDRGEQYF. The DNA for the CDR3 is TGCGCCAGCAGCCAAGAAGGAGGGGATCGTGGGGAGCAGTACTTC.

This clone was counted between two and nine times. CDR3 DNA sequence: TGTGCCAGTAGAGAACTAGCGTCGGTCTACGAGCAGTACTTC. As protein: CASRELASVYEQYF. The chain combines TRBV19 with TRBJ2-5, with 7 bases aligning to TRBD2. TRBJ2-7 matches the DNA end more closely, so the J call is doubtful. There are 14 residues in the CDR3. Germline CDR1 LNHDA, CDR2 SQIVND (reference sequence).

This chain connects TRBV7-2 to TRBJ2-7; 8 bases match TRBD1. CDR1 and CDR2 from the germline V gene are SGHTA and FQGNSA. The CDR3 runs 15 residues. After removal of 6 bases from V and 2 bases from J, the junction contained 9 bases not matched to a gene. CDR3 sequence reads: CASSFDRGGTYEQYF. The CDR3 nucleotides read TGTGCCAGCAGTTTTGACAGGGGTGGAACCTACGAGCAGTACTTC.

The V and J genes are TRBV18 and TRBJ2-2, with D perhaps matching TRBD2 (6 bases). This CDR3 is built from 17 residues. V was clipped by 5 bases and J by 0 bases, with 16 bases between them. Germline V gives CDR1 KGHSH, CDR2 LQKENI. This CDR3 reads CASSSFHTGANTGELFF. CDR3 nucleotides: TGTGCCAGCTCATCCTTTCATACGGGGGCGAACACCGGGGAGCTGTTTTTT.

The chain couples TRBV7-9 to TRBJ2-7; TRBD1 aligns across 9 bases. From germline, CDR1 is SEHNR and CDR2 FQNEAQ (reference sequence). Germline trimming cut 6 bases from V and 6 bases from J; bases unmatched to any gene: 9. This CDR3 spans 14 amino acids. The CDR3 sequence: CASSPPGQGSEQYF. DNA of the CDR3: TGTGCCAGCAGTCCGCCGGGACAGGGAAGCGAGCAGTACTTC.

In this sample, this clone turned up a few times. The chain joins TRBV7-9 to TRBJ1-6, with D perhaps TRBD1 (5 bases). Germline-derived CDR1 and CDR2 are SEHNR and FQNEAQ (reference sequence). The V and J ends lost 1 base and 6 bases respectively, with 13 bases between them. The CDR3 extends over 16 amino acids. The CDR3 DNA sequence: TGTGCCAGCAGCTTAGAGGCACAGGTTCCTAATTCACCCCTCCACTTT. Amino acids: CASSLEAQVPNSPLHF.

The chain uses TRBV21-1 and TRBJ2-1; the table gives TRBD1 as D, unverified against the DNA. TRBV21-1 has pseudogene status. The CDR3 is made up of 13 amino acids. CDR3 nucleotides: TGTGCCATTAGACATTGCTCCTACAATGAGCAGTTCTTC. Translated: CAIRHCSYNEQFF.

The CDR3 sequence: CASGAGEGEAGELFF. The CDR3 DNA sequence: TGTGCTAGTGGGGCAGGGGAAGGGGAAGCCGGGGAGCTGTTTTTT. V is TRBV12-5 and J is TRBJ2-2; weak D call: TRBD1 (6 bases). The CDR3 loop spans 15 amino acids. Trimming took 6 bases from V and 6 from J, leaving 17 bases between them. Germline-derived CDR1 and CDR2 are LGHNT and FRNRAP.